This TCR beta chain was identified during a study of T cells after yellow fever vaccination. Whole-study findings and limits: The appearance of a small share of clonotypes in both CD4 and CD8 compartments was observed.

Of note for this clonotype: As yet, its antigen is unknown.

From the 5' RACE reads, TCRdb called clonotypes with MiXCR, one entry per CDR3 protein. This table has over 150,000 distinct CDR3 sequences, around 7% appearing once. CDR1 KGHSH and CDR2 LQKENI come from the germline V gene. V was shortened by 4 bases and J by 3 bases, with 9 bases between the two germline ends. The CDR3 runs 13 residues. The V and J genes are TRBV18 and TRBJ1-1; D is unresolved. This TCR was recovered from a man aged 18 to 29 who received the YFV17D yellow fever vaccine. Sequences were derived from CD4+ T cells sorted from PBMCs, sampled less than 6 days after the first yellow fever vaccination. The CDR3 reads CASSLSRDTEAFF. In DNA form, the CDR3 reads TGTGCCAGCTCACTCTCCCGTGACACTGAAGCTTTCTTT. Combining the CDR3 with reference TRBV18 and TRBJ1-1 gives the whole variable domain NAGVMQNPRHLVRRRGQEARLRCSPMKGHSHVYWYRQLPEEGLKFMVYLQKENIIDESGMPKERFSAEFPKEGPSILRIQQVVRGDSAAYFCASSLSRDTEAFFGQGTRLTVV.